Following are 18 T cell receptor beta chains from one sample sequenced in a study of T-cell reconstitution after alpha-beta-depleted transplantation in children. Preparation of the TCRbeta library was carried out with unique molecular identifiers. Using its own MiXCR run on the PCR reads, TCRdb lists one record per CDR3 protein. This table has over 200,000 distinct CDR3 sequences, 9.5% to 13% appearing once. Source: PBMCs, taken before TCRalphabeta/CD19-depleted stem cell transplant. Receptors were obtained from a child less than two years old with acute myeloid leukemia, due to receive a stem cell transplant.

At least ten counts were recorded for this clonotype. This CDR3 is CASSPGGELFF. The CDR3 DNA is TGTGCCAGCAGCCCAGGGGGGGAGCTGTTTTTT. This rearrangement joins TRBV12-3 or TRBV12-4 to TRBJ2-2, with a weak D call TRBD1 (5 bases). The CDR3 is 11 amino acids. Between the trimmed V and J ends, which lost 6 bases and 8 bases, there was a span of 7 bases.

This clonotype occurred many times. CDR3 in DNA: TGCGCCAGCAGCTTGGCAGGGTATCGGATCGATGAGCAGTTCTTC. Translated, it gives CASSLAGYRIDEQFF. The V and J genes are TRBV5-1 and TRBJ2-1; a weak D match, TRBD1 (5 bases). Trimming cost V 0 bases and J 8 bases, with 15 bases left between them. Germline CDR1 and CDR2: SGHRS and YFSETQ. The CDR3 spans 15 residues.

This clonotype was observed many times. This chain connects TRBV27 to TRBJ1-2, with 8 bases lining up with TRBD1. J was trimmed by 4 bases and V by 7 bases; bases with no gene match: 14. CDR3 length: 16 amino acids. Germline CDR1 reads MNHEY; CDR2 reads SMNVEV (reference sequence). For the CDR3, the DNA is TGTGCCAGCATCAAACTCGGACAGGGTCTGGCCTATGGCTACACCTTC. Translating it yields CASIKLGQGLAYGYTF.

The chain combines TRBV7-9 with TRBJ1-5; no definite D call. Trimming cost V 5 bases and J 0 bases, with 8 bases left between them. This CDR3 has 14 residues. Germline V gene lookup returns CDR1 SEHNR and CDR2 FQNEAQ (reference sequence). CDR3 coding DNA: TGTGCCAGCAGCCCCCAGTTTAGCAATCAGCCCCAGCATTTT. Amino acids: CASSPQFSNQPQHF. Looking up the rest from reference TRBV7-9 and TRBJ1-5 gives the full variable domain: DTGVSQNPRHKITKRGQNVTFRCDPISEHNRLYWYRQTLGQGPEFLTYFQNEAQLEKSRLLSDRFSAERPKGSFSTLEIQRTEQGDSAMYLCASSPQFSNQPQHFGDGTRLSIL.

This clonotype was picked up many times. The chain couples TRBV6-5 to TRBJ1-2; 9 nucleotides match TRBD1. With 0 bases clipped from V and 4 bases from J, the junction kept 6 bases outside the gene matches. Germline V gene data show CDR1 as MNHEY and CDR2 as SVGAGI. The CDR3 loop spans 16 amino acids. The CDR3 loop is CASSYSRTGASYGYTF. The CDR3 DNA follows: TGTGCCAGCAGTTACTCGAGGACAGGGGCCTCCTATGGCTACACCTTC.

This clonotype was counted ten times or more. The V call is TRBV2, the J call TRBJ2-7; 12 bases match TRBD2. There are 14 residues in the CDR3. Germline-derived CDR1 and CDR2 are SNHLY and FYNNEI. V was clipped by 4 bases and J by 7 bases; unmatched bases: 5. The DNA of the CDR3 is TGTGCCAGCAGTGGGACTAGCGGGATGGGGGAGCAGTACTTC. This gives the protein CASSGTSGMGEQYF.

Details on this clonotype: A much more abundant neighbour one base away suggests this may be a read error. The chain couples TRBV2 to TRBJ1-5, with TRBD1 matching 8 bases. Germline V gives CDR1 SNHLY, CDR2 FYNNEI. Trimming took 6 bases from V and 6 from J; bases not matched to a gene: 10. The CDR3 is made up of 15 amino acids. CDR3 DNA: TGTGCCAGCAGCGGTGGACAGGGAGTAGTTCAGCCCCAGCATTTT. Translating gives CASSGGQGVVQPQHF.

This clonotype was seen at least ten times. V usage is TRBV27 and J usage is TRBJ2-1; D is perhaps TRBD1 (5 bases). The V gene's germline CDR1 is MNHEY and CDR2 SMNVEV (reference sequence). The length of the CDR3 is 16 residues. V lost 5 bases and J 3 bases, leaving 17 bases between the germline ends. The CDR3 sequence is CASSEYRRTSYNEQFF. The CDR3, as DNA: TGTGCCAGCAGTGAGTACCGACGGACAAGCTACAATGAGCAGTTCTTC.

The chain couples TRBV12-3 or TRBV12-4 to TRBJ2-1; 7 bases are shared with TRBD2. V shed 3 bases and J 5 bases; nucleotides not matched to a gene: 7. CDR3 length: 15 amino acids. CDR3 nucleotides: TGTGCCAGCAGTTTCCCGGGAGGCGGTCACAATGAGCAGTTCTTC. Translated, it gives CASSFPGGGHNEQFF.

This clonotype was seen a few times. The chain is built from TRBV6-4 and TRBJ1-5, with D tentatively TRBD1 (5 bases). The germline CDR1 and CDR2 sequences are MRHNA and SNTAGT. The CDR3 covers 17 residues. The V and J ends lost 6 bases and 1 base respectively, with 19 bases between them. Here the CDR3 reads CASRTGTPGPSNQPQHF. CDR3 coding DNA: TGTGCCAGCAGAACCGGGACCCCGGGCCCAAGCAATCAGCCCCAGCATTTT.

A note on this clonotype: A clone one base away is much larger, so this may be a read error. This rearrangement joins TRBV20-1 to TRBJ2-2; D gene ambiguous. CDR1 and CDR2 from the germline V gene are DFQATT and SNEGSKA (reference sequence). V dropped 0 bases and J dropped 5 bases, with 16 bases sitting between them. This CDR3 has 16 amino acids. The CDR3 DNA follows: TGCAGTGCTAGAGATCAAGGCGTGAAAGGGACCGGGGAGCTGTTTTTT. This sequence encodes CSARDQGVKGTGELFF.

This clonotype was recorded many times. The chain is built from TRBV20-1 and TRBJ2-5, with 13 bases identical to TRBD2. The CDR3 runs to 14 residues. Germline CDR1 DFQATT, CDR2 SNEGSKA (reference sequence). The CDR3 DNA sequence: TGCAGCGCAGGACTAGCGGGGGCGTCGGGGGCCCAGTACTTC. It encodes CSAGLAGASGAQYF.

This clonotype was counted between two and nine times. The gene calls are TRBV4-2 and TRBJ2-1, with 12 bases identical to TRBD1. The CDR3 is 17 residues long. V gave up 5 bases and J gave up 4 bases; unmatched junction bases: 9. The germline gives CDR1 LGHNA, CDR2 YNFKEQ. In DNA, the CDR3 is TGTGCCAGCAGCTCTTCAGGGGGACAGGGGGCTTACAATGAGCAGTTCTTC. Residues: CASSSSGGQGAYNEQFF.

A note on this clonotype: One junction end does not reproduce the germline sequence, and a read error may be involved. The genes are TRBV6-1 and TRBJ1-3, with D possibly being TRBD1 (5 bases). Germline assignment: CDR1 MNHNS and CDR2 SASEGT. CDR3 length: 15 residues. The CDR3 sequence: CASTTLTPGRNTTYF. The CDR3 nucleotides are TGTGCCAGCACCACCCTTACGCCGGGGCGAAACACCACATATTTT.

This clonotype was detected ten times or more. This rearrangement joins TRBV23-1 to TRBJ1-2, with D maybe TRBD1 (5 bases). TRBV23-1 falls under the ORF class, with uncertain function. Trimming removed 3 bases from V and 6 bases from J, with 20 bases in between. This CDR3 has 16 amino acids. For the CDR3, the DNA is TGCGCCAGCAGTCATGCTGAGGGACCGCTGATGGATGGCTACACCTTC. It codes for CASSHAEGPLMDGYTF.

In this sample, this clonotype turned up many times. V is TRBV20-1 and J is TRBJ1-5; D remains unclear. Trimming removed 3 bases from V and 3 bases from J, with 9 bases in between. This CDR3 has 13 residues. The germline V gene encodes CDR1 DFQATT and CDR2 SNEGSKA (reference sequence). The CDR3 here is CSARGQVNQPQHF. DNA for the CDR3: TGCAGTGCTAGGGGCCAGGTCAATCAGCCCCAGCATTTT.

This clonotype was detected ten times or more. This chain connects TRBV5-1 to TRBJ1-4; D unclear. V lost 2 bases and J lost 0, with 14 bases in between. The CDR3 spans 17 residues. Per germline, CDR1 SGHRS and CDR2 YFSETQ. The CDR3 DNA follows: TGCGCCAGCAGCTTCCGGGGATCAACTGCAACTAATGAAAAACTGTTTTTT. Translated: CASSFRGSTATNEKLFF.

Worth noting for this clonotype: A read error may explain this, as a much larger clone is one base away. CDR3 in amino acids: CASSLWSGQAYGYAF. CDR3 nucleotides: TGTGCCAGCAGCTTGTGGTCCGGACAGGCCTATGGCTACGCCTTC. The V and J genes are TRBV5-5 and TRBJ1-2, with 7 bases identical to TRBD1. Germline V gene lookup returns CDR1 SGHKS and CDR2 YYEKEE (reference sequence). This CDR3 has 15 amino acids. Combining the CDR3 with reference TRBV5-5 and TRBJ1-2 gives the whole variable domain DAGVTQSPTHLIKTRGQQVTLRCSPISGHKSVSWYQQVLGQGPQFIFQYYEKEERGRGNFPDRFSARQFPNYSSELNVNALLLGDSALYLCASSLWSGQAYGYAFGSGTRLTVV.